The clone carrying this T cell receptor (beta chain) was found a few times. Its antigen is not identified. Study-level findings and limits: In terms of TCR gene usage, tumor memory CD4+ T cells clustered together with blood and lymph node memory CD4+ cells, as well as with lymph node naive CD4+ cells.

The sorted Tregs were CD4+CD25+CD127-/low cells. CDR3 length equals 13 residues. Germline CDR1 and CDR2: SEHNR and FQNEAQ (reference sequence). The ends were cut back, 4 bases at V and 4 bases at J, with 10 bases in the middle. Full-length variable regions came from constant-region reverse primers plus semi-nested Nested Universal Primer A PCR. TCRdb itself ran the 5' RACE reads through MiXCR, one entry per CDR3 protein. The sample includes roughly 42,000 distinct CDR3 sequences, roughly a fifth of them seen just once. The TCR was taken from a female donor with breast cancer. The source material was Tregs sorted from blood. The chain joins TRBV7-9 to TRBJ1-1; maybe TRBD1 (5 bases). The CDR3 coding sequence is TGTGCCAGCAGCTCCCACAGGAGCACTGAAGCTTTCTTT. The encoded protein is CASSSHRSTEAFF.